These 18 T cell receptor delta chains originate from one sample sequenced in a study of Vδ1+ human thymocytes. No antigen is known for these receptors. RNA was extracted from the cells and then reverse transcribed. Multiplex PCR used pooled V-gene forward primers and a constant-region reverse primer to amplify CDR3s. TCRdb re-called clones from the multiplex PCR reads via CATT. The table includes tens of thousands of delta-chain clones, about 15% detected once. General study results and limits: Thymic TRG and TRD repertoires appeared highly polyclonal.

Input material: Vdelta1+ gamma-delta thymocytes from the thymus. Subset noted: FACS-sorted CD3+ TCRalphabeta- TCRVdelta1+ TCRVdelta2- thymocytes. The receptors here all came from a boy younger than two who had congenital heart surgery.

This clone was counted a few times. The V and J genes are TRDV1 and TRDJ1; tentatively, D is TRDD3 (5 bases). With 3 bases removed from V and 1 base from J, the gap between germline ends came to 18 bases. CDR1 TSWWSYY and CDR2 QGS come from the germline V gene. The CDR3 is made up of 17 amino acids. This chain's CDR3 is CALGEILGEPRTDKLIF. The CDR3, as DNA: TGTGCTCTTGGGGAGATCCTCGGGGAACCGCGCACCGATAAACTCATCTTT.

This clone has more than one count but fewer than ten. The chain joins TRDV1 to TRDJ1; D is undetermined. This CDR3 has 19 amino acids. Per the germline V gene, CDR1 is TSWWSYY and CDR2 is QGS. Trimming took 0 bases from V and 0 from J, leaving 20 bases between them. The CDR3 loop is CALGELGGPPHRYTDKLIF. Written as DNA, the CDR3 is TGTGCTCTTGGGGAACTGGGCGGTCCTCCTCATCGATACACCGATAAACTCATCTTT.

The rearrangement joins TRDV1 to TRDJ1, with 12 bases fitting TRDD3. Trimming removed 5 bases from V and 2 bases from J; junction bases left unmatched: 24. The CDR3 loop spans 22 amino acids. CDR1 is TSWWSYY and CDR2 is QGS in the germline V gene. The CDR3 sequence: CALGTRAPSYWGILRGTDKLIF. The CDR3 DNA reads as TGTGCTCTTGGGACGCGGGCCCCCTCGTACTGGGGGATACTCAGGGGGACCGATAAACTCATCTTT.

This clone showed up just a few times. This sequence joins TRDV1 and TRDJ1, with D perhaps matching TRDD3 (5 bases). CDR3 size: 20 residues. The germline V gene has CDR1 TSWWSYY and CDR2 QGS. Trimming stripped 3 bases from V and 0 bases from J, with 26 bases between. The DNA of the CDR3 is TGTGCTCTTGGGGACTGTCTAGGGTTGACGGGGACCCGGTACACCGATAAACTCATCTTT. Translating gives CALGDCLGLTGTRYTDKLIF.

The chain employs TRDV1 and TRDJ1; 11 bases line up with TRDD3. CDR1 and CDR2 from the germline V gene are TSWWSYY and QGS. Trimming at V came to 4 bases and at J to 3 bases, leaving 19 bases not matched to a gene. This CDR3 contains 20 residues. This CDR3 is CALGGSPTRLGDTLADKLIF. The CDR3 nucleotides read TGTGCTCTTGGGGGATCCCCTACACGGTTGGGGGATACGCTGGCCGATAAACTCATCTTT.

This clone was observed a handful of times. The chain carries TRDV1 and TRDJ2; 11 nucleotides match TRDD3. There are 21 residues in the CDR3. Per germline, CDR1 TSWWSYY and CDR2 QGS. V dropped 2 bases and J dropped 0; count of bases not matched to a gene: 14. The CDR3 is CALGENPYWGITGALTAQLFF. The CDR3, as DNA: TGTGCTCTTGGGGAAAACCCCTACTGGGGGATAACGGGGGCTTTGACAGCACAACTCTTCTTT.

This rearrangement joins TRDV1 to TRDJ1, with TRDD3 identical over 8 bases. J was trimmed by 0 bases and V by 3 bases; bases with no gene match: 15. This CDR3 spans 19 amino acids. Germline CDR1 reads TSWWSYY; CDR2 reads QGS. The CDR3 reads CALGDRPFFGGSYTDKLIF. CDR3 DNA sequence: TGTGCTCTTGGGGACCGCCCCTTCTTTGGGGGATCCTACACCGATAAACTCATCTTT.

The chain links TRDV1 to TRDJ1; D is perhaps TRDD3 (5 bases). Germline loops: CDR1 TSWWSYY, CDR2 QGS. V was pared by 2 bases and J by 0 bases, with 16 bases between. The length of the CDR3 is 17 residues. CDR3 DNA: TGTGCTCTTGGGGAAGGAGAGGACCTGGGAAACACCGATAAACTCATCTTT. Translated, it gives CALGEGEDLGNTDKLIF.

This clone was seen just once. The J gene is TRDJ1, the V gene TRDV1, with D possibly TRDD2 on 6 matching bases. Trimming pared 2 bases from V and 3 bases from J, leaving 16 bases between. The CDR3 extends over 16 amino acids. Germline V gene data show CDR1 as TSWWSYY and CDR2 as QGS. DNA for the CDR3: TGTGCTCTTGGGGAAATTAGGTCCTACTGTTCCGATAAACTCATCTTT. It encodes CALGEIRSYCSDKLIF.

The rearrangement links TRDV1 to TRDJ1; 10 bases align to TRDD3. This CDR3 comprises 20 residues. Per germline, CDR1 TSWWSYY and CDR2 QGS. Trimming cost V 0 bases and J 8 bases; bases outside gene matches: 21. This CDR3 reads CALGELQFPRGTGDTVKLIF. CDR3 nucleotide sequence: TGTGCTCTTGGGGAACTCCAATTCCCGCGTGGTACGGGGGATACGGTAAAACTCATCTTT.

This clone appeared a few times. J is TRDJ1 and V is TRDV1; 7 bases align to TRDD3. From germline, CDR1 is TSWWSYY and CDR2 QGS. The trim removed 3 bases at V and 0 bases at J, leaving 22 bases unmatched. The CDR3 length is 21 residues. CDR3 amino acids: CALGDPPPPWAGWGYTDKLIF. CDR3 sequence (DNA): TGTGCTCTTGGGGATCCACCGCCCCCATGGGCCGGCTGGGGGTACACCGATAAACTCATCTTT.

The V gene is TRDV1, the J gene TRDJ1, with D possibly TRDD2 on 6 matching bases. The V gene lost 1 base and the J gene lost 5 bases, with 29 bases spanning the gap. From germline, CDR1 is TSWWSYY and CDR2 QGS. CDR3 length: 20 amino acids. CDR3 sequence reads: CALGEQRVWPSQHTIDKLIF. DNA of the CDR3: TGTGCTCTTGGGGAACAGCGAGTTTGGCCTTCCCAACACACGATAGATAAACTCATCTTT.

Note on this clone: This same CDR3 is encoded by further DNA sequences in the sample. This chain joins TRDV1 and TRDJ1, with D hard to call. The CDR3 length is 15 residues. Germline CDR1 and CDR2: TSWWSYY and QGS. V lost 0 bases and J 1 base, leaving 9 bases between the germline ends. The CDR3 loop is CALGELRQGTDKLIF. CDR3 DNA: TGTGCTCTTGGGGAACTCAGGCAGGGCACCGATAAACTCATCTTT.

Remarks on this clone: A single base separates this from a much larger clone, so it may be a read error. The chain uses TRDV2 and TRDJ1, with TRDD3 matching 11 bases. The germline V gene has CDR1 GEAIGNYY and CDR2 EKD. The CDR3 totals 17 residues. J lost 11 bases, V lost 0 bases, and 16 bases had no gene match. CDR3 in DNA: TGTGCCTGTGACACCTCTCCCGCCTTCTGGGGGATACTCCGGCTCATCTTT. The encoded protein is CACDTSPAFWGILRLIF.

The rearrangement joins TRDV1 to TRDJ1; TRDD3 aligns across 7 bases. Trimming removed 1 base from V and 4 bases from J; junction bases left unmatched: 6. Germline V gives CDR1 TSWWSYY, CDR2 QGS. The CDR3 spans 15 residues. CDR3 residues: CALGERGYAFDKLIF. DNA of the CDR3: TGTGCTCTTGGGGAACGTGGATACGCGTTCGATAAACTCATCTTT.

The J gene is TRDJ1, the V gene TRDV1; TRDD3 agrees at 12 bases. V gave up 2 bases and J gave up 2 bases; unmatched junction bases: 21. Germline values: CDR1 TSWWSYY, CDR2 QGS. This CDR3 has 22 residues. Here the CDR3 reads CALGEGRGPSAGGYGGTDKLIF. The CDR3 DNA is TGTGCTCTTGGGGAAGGCAGGGGCCCCAGTGCTGGGGGATACGGGGGAACCGATAAACTCATCTTT.

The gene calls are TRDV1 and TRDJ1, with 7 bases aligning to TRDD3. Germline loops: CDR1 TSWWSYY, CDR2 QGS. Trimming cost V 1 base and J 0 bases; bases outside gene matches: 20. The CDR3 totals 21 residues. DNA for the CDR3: TGTGCTCTTGGGGAACACCCTCTACCTAAAACTGGGGACGAGTACACCGATAAACTCATCTTT. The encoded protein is CALGEHPLPKTGDEYTDKLIF.

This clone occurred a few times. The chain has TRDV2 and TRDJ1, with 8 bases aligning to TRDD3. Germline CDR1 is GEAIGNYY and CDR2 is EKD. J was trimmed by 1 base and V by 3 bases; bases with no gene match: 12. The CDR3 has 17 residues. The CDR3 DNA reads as TGTGCCTGTGACTTGGGTACTGGGGATACCGGCACCGATAAACTCATCTTT. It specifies CACDLGTGDTGTDKLIF.